This entry features one TCR beta chain sequence. Its specificity is unknown. The data originate from a study of a mutant IDH1 vaccine in newly diagnosed glioma. Background on the study: Standard pretreatment was either radiotherapy, temozolomide, or, for most, radiochemotherapy with temozolomide.

Germline V lookup: CDR1 SGHVS, CDR2 FQNEAQ. The junction had 13 bases not matched to a gene; V was cut back by 5 bases and J by 1 base. This CDR3 spans 17 amino acids. Profiling relied on immunoSEQ multiplex PCR, and the TCRdb table lists in-frame clones only, not all of them. The sample lists tens of thousands of clones, 80% to 85% occurring once. Regarding time point: week 47, end of study. The vaccine gave 300 ug of a 20-mer mutant IDH1 peptide subcutaneously per dose. Study-wide results and limits: Pseudoprogression showed no apparent link to changes in top peripheral T cell clonotypes.

The sequence was obtained from a man aged 40-49 years with glioma. The input for sequencing was PBMCs, taken from a glioma patient whose treatment included an IDH1 peptide vaccine. The rearrangement joins TRBV7-8 to TRBJ2-7, with 8 bases aligning to TRBD2. The CDR3 loop reads CASSPRGGLAGSYEQYF. CDR3 DNA sequence: TGTGCCAGCAGCCCCCGGGGTGGGCTAGCGGGTTCCTACGAGCAGTACTTC.